These T cell receptor beta chains were read from a single sample in a study of blood T cell repertoires in COVID-19. Clones were sequenced by immunoSEQ multiplex PCR, and TCRdb holds only the in-frame ones, with some missing. The repertoire holds approximately 350,000 clones, roughly 80% seen once, with about 4.8% in the top ten. The sample consisted of PBMCs or T cells enriched from blood (not recorded which). The receptors were sampled from a woman between 45 and 65 years old who had recovered from COVID-19. Each CDR3 is given with its conserved first and last residue. A D gene is named only where the DNA matches it firmly. Expanded clones get a size class; other rows say once, few or many, or leave the size out.

>TRBV6-1|TRBJ2-2|.|.
CASSEGAGWTPTGELFF
TGTGCCAGCAGTGAAGGGGCGGGGTGGACCCCTACCGGGGAGCTGTTTTTT
>TRBV7-3|TRBJ1-2|TRBD1|.
CASSSGQGNYGYTF
TGTGCCAGCAGCTCTGGACAGGGGAACTATGGCTACACCTTC
>TRBV10-3|TRBJ1-2|TRBD1|.
CAISQPGQGLVGYTF
TGTGCCATCAGCCAACCGGGACAGGGTTTAGTTGGCTACACCTTC
>TRBV2|TRBJ1-1|TRBD1|.
CASSIRQGTTGTEAFF
TGTGCCAGCAGTATCAGACAGGGGACCACGGGCACTGAAGCTTTCTTT
>TRBV7-9|TRBJ2-7|.|.
CASSLDRGGQYF
TGTGCCAGCAGCTTAGATCGCGGCGGGCAGTACTTC
>TRBV7-9|TRBJ1-5|TRBD1|.
CASSLGQGDQPQHF
TGTGCCAGCAGCCTGGGACAGGGCGATCAGCCCCAGCATTTT
>TRBV9|TRBJ2-1|.|.
CASSVGSANEQFF
TGTGCCAGCAGCGTAGGAAGCGCCAATGAGCAGTTCTTC
>TRBV19|TRBJ1-2|TRBD1|.
CASMDMDRVGYTF
TGTGCCAGTATGGACATGGACAGGGTTGGCTACACCTTC
>TRBV7-2|TRBJ1-2|.|.
CASSKRDIYGYTF
TGTGCCAGCAGCAAGCGGGACATCTATGGCTACACCTTC
>TRBV29-1|TRBJ2-1|.|.
CSADPPGAQPTYNEQFF
TGCAGCGCCGATCCCCCGGGAGCGCAACCAACCTACAATGAGCAGTTCTTC
>TRBV7-2|TRBJ1-4|.|.
CATTPLTRGDEKLFF
TGTGCCACCACTCCACTAACTCGGGGGGATGAAAAACTGTTTTTT
>TRBV27|TRBJ2-2|TRBD2|.
CASSLGLDGGELFF
TGTGCCAGCAGTCTCGGACTAGATGGCGGGGAGCTGTTTTTT
>TRBV7-9|TRBJ2-7|.|.
CASSLGRGNSYEQYF
TGTGCCAGCAGCTTAGGTAGGGGAAACTCCTACGAGCAGTACTTC
>TRBV24-1|TRBJ1-2|TRBD1|.
CATSDGTGTGDGYTF
TGTGCCACCAGTGACGGAACCGGGACAGGCGATGGCTACACCTTC
>TRBV27|TRBJ1-1|TRBD1|.
CASSLSYPGGTGNEAFF
TGTGCCAGCAGTTTATCCTACCCGGGGGGGACAGGGAATGAAGCTTTCTTT
>TRBV14|TRBJ1-3|.|.
CASSQDPLGRVDTIYF
TGTGCCAGCAGCCAAGATCCACTCGGCAGGGTAGACACCATATATTTT
>TRBV18|TRBJ1-3|.|once
CASSPAGSGNTIYF
TGTGCCAGCTCACCAGCAGGGTCTGGAAACACCATATATTTT
>TRBV5-1|TRBJ1-4|.|.
CASSLGATNEKLFF
TGCGCCAGCAGCTTGGGGGCTACTAATGAAAAACTGTTTTTT
>TRBV5-6|TRBJ1-6|TRBD1|few
CASSLGTGGARSYNSPLHF
TGTGCCAGCAGCCTTGGGACAGGGGGCGCCCGCTCCTATAATTCACCCCTCCACTTT
>TRBV25-1|TRBJ1-5|.|.
CASGEERVGNQPQHF
TGTGCCAGCGGGGAGGAGCGAGTTGGCAATCAGCCCCAGCATTTT
>TRBV4-2|TRBJ2-2|TRBD1|.
CASSPIGQGDTGELFF
TGTGCCAGCAGCCCCATAGGACAGGGGGACACCGGGGAGCTGTTTTTT
>TRBV9|TRBJ2-3|TRBD2|once
CASSVVPGGTDTQYF
TGTGCCAGCAGCGTAGTCCCGGGGGGTACAGATACGCAGTATTTT
>TRBV7-6|TRBJ1-1|.|.
CASSFGQVGTEAFF
TGTGCCAGCAGCTTTGGGCAGGTGGGCACTGAAGCTTTCTTT
>TRBV5-1|TRBJ2-2|TRBD2|.
CASSQLAGENTGELFF
TGCGCCAGCAGCCAATTAGCGGGAGAGAACACCGGGGAGCTGTTTTTT
>TRBV6-2/TRBV6-3|TRBJ2-2|TRBD1|.
CASSYPPGQGATGELFF
TGTGCCAGCAGTTACCCTCCGGGACAGGGGGCCACCGGGGAGCTGTTTTTT
>TRBV9|TRBJ2-3|.|.
CASSVTGNPSGADTQYF
TGTGCCAGCAGCGTTACCGGGAACCCAAGCGGTGCAGATACGCAGTATTTT
>TRBV28|TRBJ1-2|.|.
CASSFGGETVNGYTF
TGTGCCAGCAGTTTCGGAGGGGAGACAGTTAACGGCTACACCTTC
>TRBV4-1|TRBJ1-5|TRBD1|.
CASSQTGAGNQPQHF
TGCGCCAGCAGCCAGACAGGGGCTGGGAATCAGCCCCAGCATTTT
>TRBV12-3/TRBV12-4|TRBJ2-2|.|.
CASRVAPGGELFF
TGTGCCAGTCGGGTAGCCCCGGGTGGGGAGCTGTTTTTT
>TRBV10-3|TRBJ1-5|TRBD1|.
CAISVDRVGNQPQHF
TGTGCCATCAGTGTTGACAGGGTGGGCAATCAGCCCCAGCATTTT
>TRBV2|TRBJ1-2|.|.
CASSAGTGGNYGYTF
TGTGCCAGCAGCGCCGGGACCGGGGGTAACTATGGCTACACCTTC
>TRBV30|TRBJ1-1|.|.
CAEGVGDEAFF
TGTGCCGAGGGGGTAGGGGATGAAGCTTTCTTT
>TRBV4-1|TRBJ1-2|TRBD1|.
CASSPEGADTFGYGYTF
TGCGCCAGCAGCCCCGAGGGGGCCGACACCTTTGGGTATGGCTACACCTTC
>TRBV7-2|TRBJ1-5|.|.
CASSSGQNNQPQHF
TGTGCCAGCAGTTCTGGCCAGAACAATCAGCCCCAGCATTTT
>TRBV7-2|TRBJ1-2|.|.
CASNSREGYGYTF
TGTGCCAGCAATTCCCGGGAAGGCTATGGCTACACCTTC
>TRBV5-1|TRBJ2-3|.|.
CASSIQNPGRDTQYF
TGCGCCAGCAGCATACAGAACCCCGGGAGAGATACGCAGTATTTT
>TRBV5-4|TRBJ2-3|.|.
CASSSESGADTQYF
TGTGCCAGCAGCTCAGAATCAGGTGCAGATACGCAGTATTTT
>TRBV16|TRBJ2-4|.|.
CASSQAGDIQYF
TGTGCCAGCAGCCAAGCAGGGGACATTCAGTACTTC
>TRBV7-2|TRBJ2-2|TRBD1|.
CASSSDRAGELFF
TGTGCCAGCAGCTCAGACAGGGCCGGGGAGCTGTTTTTT
>TRBV4-2|TRBJ2-7|TRBD2|.
CASSQAASGASYEQYF
TGTGCCAGCAGCCAAGCGGCTAGCGGGGCGAGCTACGAGCAGTACTTC
>TRBV6-2/TRBV6-3|TRBJ2-7|.|.
CASSGDPPGSYEQYF
TGTGCCAGCAGTGGCGATCCCCCGGGCTCCTACGAGCAGTACTTC
>TRBV30|TRBJ1-1|TRBD1|.
CAWSRQGSEAFF
TGTGCCTGGAGTCGACAGGGTTCTGAAGCTTTCTTT
>TRBV6-2/TRBV6-3|TRBJ1-1|.|few
CASSKGERAEAFF
TGTGCCAGCAGTAAAGGGGAAAGGGCTGAAGCTTTCTTT